This TCR beta chain was sequenced for a study of T cell responses to AZD1222 COVID-19 vaccine. The CDR3 extends over 12 amino acids. V lost 7 bases, J lost 6 bases, and 5 bases stayed unmatched. Germline CDR1 reads SQVTM; CDR2 reads ANQGSEA. As concerns this clone: Antigen: not known.

Sequencing used immunoSEQ multiplex PCR; TCRdb keeps in-frame clones, though not all of them. The repertoire holds 190,000 or so clones, with more than 75% as singletons. General study points: Variant regions that are unmutated are reportedly the target of nearly half of spike-specific TCRs.

Combined were second doses at about 4 or about 12 weeks. V usage is TRBV29-1 and J usage is TRBJ2-1; 8 bases fit TRBD2. Specimen: peripheral blood, collected 28 days after the second AZD1222 dose. The sequence derives from an adult who received the AZD1222 COVID-19 vaccine. CDR3 nucleotides: TGCAGCGCGGGACTAGGGGGCAATGAGCAGTTCTTC. Amino acids: CSAGLGGNEQFF.